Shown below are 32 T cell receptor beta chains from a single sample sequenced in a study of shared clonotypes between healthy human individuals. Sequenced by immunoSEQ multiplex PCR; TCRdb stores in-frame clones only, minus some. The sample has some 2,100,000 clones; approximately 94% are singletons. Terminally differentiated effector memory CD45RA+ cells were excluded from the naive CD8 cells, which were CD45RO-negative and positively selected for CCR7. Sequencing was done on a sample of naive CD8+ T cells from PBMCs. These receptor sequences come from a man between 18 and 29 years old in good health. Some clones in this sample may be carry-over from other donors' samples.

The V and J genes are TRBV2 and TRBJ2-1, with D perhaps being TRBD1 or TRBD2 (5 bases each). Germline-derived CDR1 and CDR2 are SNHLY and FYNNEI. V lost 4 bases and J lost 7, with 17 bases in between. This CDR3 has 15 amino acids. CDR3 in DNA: TGTGCCAGCAGTGGGGGAGTAGGACAATGGAATGAGCAGTTCTTC. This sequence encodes CASSGGVGQWNEQFF.

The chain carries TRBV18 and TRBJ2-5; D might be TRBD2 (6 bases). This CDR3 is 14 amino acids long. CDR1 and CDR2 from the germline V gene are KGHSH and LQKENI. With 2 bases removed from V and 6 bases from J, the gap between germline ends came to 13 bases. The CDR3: CASSPMRRDKTQYF. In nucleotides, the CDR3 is TGTGCCAGCTCACCAATGAGGCGGGATAAGACCCAGTACTTC.

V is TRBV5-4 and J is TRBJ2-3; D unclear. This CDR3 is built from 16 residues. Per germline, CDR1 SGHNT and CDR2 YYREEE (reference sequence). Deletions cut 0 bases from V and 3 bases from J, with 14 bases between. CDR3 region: CASSLASVTRTDTQYF. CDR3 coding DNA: TGTGCCAGCAGCTTGGCATCCGTTACCCGTACAGATACGCAGTATTTT.

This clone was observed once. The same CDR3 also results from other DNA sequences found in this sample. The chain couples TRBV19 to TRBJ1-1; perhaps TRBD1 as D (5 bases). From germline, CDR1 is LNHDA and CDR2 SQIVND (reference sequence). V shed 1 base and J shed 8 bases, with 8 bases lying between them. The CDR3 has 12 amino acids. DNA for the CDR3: TGTGCCAGTAGTATAGGGGGGTCCGAAGCTTTCTTT. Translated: CASSIGGSEAFF.

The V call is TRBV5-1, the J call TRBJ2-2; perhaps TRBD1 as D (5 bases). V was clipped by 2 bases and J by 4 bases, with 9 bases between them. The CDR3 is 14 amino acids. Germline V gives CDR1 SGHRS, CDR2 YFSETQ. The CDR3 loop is CASSFGQGTGELFF. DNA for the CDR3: TGCGCCAGCAGCTTTGGGCAGGGCACCGGGGAGCTGTTTTTT.

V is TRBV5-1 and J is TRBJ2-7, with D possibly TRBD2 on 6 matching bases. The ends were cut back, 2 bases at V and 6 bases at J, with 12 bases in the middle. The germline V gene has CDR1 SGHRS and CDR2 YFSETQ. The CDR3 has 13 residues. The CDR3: CASSFGGATEQYF. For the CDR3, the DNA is TGCGCCAGCAGCTTCGGGGGAGCAACCGAGCAGTACTTC.

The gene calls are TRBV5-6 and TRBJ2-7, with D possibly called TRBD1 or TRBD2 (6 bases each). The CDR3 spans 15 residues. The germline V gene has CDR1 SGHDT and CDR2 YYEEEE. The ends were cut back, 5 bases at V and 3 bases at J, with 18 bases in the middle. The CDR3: CASRPKGEGGYEQYF. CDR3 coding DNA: TGTGCCAGCAGACCCAAGGGAGAGGGGGGCTACGAGCAGTACTTC.

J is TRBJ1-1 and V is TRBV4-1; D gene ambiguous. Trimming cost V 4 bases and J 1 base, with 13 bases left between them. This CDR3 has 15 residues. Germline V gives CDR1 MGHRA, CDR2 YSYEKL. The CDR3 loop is CASSPGPVGNTEAFF. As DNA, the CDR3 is TGCGCCAGCAGCCCAGGCCCGGTGGGGAACACTGAAGCTTTCTTT.

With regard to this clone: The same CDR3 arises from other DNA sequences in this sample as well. The CDR3 loop is CASSYGTGAYEQYF. The CDR3, as DNA: TGTGCCAGCAGTTACGGAACAGGGGCCTACGAGCAGTACTTC. The chain joins TRBV6-5 to TRBJ2-7; TRBD1 matches 7 bases. CDR3 length equals 14 residues. The J segment lost 2 bases and the V segment lost 2 bases, leaving 3 bases of the junction unmatched. CDR1 is MNHEY, CDR2 SVGAGI, per germline.

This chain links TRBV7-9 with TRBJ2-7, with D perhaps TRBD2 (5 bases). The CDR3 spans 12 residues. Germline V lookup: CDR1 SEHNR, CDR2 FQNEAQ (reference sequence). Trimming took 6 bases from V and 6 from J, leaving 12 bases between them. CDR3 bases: TGTGCCAGCAGGCCGGCGGGCGGCGAGCAGTACTTC. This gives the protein CASRPAGGEQYF.

The CDR3 DNA reads as TGTGCCAGCAATATTTGGGCGGGAGGGAGAAGGGAGACCCAGTACTTC. Amino acids: CASNIWAGGRRETQYF. The chain joins TRBV5-6 to TRBJ2-5, with 9 bases that match TRBD2. V was clipped by 6 bases and J by 5 bases; unmatched bases: 14. The CDR3 spans 16 residues. CDR1 and CDR2 (germline): SGHDT, YYEEEE.

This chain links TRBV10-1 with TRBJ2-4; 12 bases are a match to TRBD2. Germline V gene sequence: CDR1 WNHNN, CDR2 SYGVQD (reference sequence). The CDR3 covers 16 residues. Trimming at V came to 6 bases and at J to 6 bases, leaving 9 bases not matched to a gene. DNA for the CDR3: TGCGCCAGCAGGGGATCGGGACTAGCGGGTTCAAACATTCAGTACTTC. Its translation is CASRGSGLAGSNIQYF.

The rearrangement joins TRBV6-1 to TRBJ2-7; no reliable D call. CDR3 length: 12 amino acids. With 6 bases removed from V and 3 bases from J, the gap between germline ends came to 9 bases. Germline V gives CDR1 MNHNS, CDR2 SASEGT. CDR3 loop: CASRPRDYEQYF. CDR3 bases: TGTGCCAGCAGGCCAAGGGACTACGAGCAGTACTTC.

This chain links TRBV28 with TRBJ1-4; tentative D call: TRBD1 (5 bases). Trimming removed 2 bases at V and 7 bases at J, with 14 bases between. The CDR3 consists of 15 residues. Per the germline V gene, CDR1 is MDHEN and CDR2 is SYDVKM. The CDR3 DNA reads TGTGCCAGCAGTTTACTGCCCCCGACAGCTGAAAAACTGTTTTTT. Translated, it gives CASSLLPPTAEKLFF.

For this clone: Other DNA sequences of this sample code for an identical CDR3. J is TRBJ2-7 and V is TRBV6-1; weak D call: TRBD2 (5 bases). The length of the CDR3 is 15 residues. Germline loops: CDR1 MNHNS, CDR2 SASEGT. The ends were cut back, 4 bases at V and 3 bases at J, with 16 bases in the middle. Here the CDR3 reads CASSVGLAGVYEQYF. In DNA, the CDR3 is TGTGCCAGCAGTGTGGGCCTCGCGGGTGTCTACGAGCAGTACTTC.

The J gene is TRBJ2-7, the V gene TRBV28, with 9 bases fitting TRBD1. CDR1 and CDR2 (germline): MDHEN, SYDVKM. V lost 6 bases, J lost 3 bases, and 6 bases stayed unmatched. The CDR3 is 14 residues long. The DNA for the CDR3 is TGTGCCAGCAGACACAGGGGGCTTTACTACGAGCAGTACTTC. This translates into CASRHRGLYYEQYF.

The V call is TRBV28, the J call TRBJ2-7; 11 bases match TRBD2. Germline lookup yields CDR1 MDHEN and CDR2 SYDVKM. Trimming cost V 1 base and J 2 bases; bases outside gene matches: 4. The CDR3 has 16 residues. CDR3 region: CASSLLLAGGTYEQYF. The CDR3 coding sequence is TGTGCCAGCAGTTTATTGCTAGCGGGAGGTACCTACGAGCAGTACTTC.

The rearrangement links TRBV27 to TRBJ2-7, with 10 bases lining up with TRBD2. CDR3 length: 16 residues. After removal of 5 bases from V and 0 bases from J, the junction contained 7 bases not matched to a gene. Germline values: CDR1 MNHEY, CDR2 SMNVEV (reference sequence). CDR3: CASSPYRTSGSYEQYF. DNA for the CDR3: TGTGCCAGCAGTCCCTATAGGACTAGCGGCTCCTACGAGCAGTACTTC.

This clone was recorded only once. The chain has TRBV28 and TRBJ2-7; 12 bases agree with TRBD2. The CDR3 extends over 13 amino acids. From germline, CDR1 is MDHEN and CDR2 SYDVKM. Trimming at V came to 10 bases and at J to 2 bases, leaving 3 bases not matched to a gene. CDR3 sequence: CAIGLAGTYEQYF. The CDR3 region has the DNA TGTGCCATCGGACTAGCGGGAACCTACGAGCAGTACTTC.

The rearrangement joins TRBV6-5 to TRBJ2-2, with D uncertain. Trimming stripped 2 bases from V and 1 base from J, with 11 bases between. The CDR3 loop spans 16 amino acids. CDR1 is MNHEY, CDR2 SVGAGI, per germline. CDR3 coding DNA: TGTGCCAGCAGTTACGCCTCAACATGGAACACCGGGGAGCTGTTTTTT. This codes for CASSYASTWNTGELFF.

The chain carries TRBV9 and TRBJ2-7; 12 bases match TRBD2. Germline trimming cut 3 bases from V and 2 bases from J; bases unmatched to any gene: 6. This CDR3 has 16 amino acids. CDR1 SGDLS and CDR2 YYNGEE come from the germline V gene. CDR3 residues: CASSDRTSGNAYEQYF. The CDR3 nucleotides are TGTGCCAGCAGCGACCGGACTAGCGGGAATGCCTACGAGCAGTACTTC.

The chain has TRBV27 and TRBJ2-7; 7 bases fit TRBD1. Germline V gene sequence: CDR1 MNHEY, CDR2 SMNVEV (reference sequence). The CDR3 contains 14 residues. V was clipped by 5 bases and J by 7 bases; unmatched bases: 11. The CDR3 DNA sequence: TGTGCCAGCAGTCCCCAGAGACAGGGCGGGGAGCAGTACTTC. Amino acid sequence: CASSPQRQGGEQYF.

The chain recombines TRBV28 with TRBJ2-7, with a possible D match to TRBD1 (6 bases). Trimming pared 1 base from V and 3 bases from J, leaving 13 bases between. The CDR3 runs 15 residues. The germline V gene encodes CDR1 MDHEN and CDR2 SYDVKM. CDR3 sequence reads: CASSLLPRGDYEQYF. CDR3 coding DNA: TGTGCCAGCAGTTTATTACCCAGGGGTGACTACGAGCAGTACTTC.

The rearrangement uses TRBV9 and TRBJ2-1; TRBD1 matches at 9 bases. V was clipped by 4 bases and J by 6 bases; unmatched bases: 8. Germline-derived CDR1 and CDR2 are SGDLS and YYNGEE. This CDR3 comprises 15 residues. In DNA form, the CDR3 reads TGTGCCAGCAGCTCCCAAGGGACAGGGTTCAATGAGCAGTTCTTC. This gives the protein CASSSQGTGFNEQFF.

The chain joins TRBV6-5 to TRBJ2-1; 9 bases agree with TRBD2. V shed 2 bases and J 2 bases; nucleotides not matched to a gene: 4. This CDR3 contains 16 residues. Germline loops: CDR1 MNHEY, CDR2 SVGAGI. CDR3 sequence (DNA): TGTGCCAGCAGTTACCAGGCTAGCGGGGCCTACAATGAGCAGTTCTTC. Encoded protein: CASSYQASGAYNEQFF.

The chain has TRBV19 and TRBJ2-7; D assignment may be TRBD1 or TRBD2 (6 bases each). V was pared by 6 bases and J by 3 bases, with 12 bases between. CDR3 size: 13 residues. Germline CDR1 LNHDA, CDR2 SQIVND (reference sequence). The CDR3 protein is CASSPEGGYEQYF. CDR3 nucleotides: TGTGCCAGTAGCCCGGAGGGGGGCTACGAGCAGTACTTC.

The DNA of the CDR3 is TGTGCCACGGGACAGGGTTTATTCGGCTACACCTTC. Its translation is CATGQGLFGYTF. The chain employs TRBV19 and TRBJ1-2; TRBD1 aligns across 9 bases. CDR3 size: 12 residues. J gave up 8 bases and V 10 bases, and 8 bases lay outside the gene matches. Germline CDR1 and CDR2: LNHDA and SQIVND (reference sequence).

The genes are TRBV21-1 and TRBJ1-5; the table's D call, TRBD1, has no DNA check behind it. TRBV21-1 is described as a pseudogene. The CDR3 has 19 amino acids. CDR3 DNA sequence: TGTGCCAGCAGCAAACCCGACAGGGGGCGGGTATCGGGCAATCAGCCCCAGCATTTT. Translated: CASSKPDRGRVSGNQPQHF.

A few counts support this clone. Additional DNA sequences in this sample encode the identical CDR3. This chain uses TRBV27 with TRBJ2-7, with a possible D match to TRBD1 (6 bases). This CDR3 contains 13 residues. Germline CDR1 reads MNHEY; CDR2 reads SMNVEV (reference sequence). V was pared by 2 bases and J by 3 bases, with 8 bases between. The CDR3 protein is CASSLGTYYEQYF. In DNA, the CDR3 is TGTGCCAGCAGTTTAGGGACATACTACGAGCAGTACTTC.

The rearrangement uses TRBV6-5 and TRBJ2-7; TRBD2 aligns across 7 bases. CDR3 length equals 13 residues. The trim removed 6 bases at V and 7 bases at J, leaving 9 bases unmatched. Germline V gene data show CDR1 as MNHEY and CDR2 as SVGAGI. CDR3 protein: CASSEGGGPEQYF. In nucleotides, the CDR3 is TGTGCCAGCAGCGAAGGCGGGGGACCGGAGCAGTACTTC.

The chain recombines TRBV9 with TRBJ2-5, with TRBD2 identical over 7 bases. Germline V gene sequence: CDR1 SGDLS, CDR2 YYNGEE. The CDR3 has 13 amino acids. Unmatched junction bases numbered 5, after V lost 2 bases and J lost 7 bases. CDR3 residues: CASSVEPGGTQYF. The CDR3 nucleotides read TGTGCCAGCAGCGTGGAACCGGGGGGGACCCAGTACTTC.

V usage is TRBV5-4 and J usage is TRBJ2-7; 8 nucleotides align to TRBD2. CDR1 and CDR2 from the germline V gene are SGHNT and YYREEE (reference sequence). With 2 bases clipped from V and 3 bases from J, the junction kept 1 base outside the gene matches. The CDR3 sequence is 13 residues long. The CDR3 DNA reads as TGTGCCAGCAGCTTTCGGGAGGGCTACGAGCAGTACTTC. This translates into CASSFREGYEQYF.